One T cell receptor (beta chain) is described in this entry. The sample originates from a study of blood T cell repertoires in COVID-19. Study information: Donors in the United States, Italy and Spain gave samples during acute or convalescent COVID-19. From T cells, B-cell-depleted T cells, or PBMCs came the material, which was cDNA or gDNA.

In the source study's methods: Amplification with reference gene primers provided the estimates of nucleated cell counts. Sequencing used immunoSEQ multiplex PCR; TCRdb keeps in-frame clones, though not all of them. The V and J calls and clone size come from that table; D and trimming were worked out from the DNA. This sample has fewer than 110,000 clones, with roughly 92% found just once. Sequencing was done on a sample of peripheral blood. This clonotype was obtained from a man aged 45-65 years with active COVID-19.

The CDR3, as DNA: TGTGCCAGCAGTTTAGCGGGCGACACTGAAGCTTTCTTT. Protein sequence: CASSLAGDTEAFF. The V gene is TRBV12-3 or TRBV12-4, the J gene TRBJ1-1; D is unclear. This CDR3 comprises 13 residues. V lost 0 bases and J lost 3, with 5 bases in between.